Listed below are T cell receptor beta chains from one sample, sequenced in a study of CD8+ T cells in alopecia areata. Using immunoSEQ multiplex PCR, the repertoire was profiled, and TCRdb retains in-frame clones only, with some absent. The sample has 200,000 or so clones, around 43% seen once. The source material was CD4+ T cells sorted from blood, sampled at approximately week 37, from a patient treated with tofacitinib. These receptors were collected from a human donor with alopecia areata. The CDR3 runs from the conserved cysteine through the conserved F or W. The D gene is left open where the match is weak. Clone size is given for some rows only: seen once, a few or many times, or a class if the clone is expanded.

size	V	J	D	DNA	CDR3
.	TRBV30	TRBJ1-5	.	TGTGCCTGGAGTGGAGAGTTTAGGAATCAGCCCCAGCATTTT	CAWSGEFRNQPQHF
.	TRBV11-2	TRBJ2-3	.	TGTGCCAGCAGCTTCCTCACAGATACGCAGTATTTT	CASSFLTDTQYF
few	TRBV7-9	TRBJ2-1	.	TGTGCCAGCAGCCTTCGCTCGGAGCAGTTCTTC	CASSLRSEQFF
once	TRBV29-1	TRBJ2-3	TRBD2	TGCAGCGTTCCAAGCGGGGGCACAGATACGCAGTATTTT	CSVPSGGTDTQYF
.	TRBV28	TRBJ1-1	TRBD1	TGTGCCAGTGGACAGGGAAGAGAAGCTTTCTTT	CASGQGREAFF
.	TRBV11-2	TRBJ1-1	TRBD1	TGTGCCAGCAGCTTAGTAGGGGGCGACTTAAACACTGAAGCTTTCTTT	CASSLVGGDLNTEAFF
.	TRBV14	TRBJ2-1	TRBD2	TGTGCCAGCAGCCAGAGGGGGGTAGCGGGAGTCCATTACAATGAGCAGTTCTTC	CASSQRGVAGVHYNEQFF
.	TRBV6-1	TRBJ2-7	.	TGTGCCAGCGTTCAGTCGGTGGGGAGCACTGAGCAGTACTTC	CASVQSVGSTEQYF
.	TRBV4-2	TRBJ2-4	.	TGTGCCAGCAGCCAGGCCGCCGGGACACCTCTAGCCAAAAACATTCAGTACTTC	CASSQAAGTPLAKNIQYF
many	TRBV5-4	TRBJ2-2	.	TGTGCCAGCAGCTTGGGACGGGGGAACACCGGGGAGCTGTTTTTT	CASSLGRGNTGELFF
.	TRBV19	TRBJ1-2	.	TGTGCCAGTAGTAAAGGGGCTAACTATGGCTACACCTTC	CASSKGANYGYTF
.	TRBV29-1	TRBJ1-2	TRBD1	TGCAGCGGGGGACAGGGGGACTATGGCTACACCTTC	CSGGQGDYGYTF
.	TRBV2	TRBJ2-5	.	TGTGCCAGCAGTGATGCGGACCCAGCAGGTGGGGAGACCCAGTACTTC	CASSDADPAGGETQYF
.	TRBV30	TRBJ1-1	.	TGTGCCTGGAAGGGCCAAACCTCGCCCATGAACACTGAAGCTTTCTTT	CAWKGQTSPMNTEAFF
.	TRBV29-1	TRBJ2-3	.	TGCAGCGTTGCGTTCGCAGATACGCAGTATTTT	CSVAFADTQYF
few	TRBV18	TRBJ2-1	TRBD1	TGTGCCAGCTCACTCGTACAGGGGATCAGTGAGCAGTTCTTC	CASSLVQGISEQFF
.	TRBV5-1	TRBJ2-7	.	TGCGCCAGCAGCTTACCTCCCTCCTACGAGCAGTACTTC	CASSLPPSYEQYF
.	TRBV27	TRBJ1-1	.	TGTGCCAGCAGTTTAGAACCGGGCGGGATGTCGAGGTCGGCTTTCTTT	CASSLEPGGMSRSAFF
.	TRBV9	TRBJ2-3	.	TGTGCCAGCAGCGGCTTTGGGTTAGAGTCAGATACGCAGTATTTT	CASSGFGLESDTQYF
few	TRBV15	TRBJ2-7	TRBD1	TGTGCCACCAGCAGTCCGGGACAGGGCGGCGAGCAGTACTTC	CATSSPGQGGEQYF
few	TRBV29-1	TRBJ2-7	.	TGCAGCGTTGAAGGACTTTGGCAGGCCGGCTCCTACGAGCAGTACTTC	CSVEGLWQAGSYEQYF
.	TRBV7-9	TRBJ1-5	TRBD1	TGTGCCAGCAGCGACCAACGACAGGGTGATCAGCCCCAGCATTTT	CASSDQRQGDQPQHF
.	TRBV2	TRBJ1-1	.	TGTGCCAGCAGGGGGGACTGGCGTGGTGCTTTCTTT	CASRGDWRGAFF
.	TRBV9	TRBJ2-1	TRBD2	TGTGCCAGCAGCGCGACTAGCGGGAGGGTAAATGAGCAGTTCTTC	CASSATSGRVNEQFF
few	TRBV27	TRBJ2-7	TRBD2	TGTGCCAGCAGATGGGGCGGGAGGACCACTCACAACGAGCAGTACTTC	CASRWGGRTTHNEQYF
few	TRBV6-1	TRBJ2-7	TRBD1	TGTGCCAGCAGTGATGTGACAGGGGGCAACGAGCAGTACTTC	CASSDVTGGNEQYF
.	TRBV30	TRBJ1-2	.	TGTGCCTGGAGTCCCCCGCCGCGCTATGGCTACACCTTC	CAWSPPPRYGYTF
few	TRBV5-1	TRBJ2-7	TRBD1	TGCGCCAGCAAAGGACAGGGTCAGGGTCACGAGCAGTACTTC	CASKGQGQGHEQYF
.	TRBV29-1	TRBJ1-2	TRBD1	TGCAGCGTACAGGACAGGGGGCGTGGCTACACCTTC	CSVQDRGRGYTF
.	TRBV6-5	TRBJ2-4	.	TGTGCCAGCAGTCTAGGGGGAGGGGGGTTTGAGTACTTC	CASSLGGGGFEYF
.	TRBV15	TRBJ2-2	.	TGTGCCACCAGCAGTTATCAGGGGCCCACCGGGGAGCTGTTTTTT	CATSSYQGPTGELFF
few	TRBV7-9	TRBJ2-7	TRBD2	TGTGCCAGCAGCCCTACGCGCCTAGCGGGAACCAACGAGCAGTACTTC	CASSPTRLAGTNEQYF
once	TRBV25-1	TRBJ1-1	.	TGTGCCAGCAGTGAAGGGCGGGCAGGGGAAGCTTTCTTT	CASSEGRAGEAFF
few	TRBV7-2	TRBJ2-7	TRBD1	TGTGCCAGCAGCTTGTCCCGGGACAGGGGCAACGAGCAGTACTTC	CASSLSRDRGNEQYF
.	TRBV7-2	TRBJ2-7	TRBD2	TGTGCCAGCAGCCGGACTAGCGGGATTAACGAGCAGTACTTC	CASSRTSGINEQYF
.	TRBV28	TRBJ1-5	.	TGTGCCAGCAGGCCGCAGGTCTCAAATCAGCCCCAGCATTTT	CASRPQVSNQPQHF
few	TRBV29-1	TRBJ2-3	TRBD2	TGCAGCGTTGATCCGTGGAGGCGGGGAAGTGGCGGGAGGGCCGACGATACGCAGTATTTT	CSVDPWRRGSGGRADDTQYF
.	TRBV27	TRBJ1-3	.	TGTGCCAGCAGCTTGGCCGGGACGGGGGGAAACACCATATATTTT	CASSLAGTGGNTIYF
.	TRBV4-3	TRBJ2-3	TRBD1	TGCGCCAGCAGCCCCAGGGGGACATCTAGCACAGATACGCAGTATTTT	CASSPRGTSSTDTQYF
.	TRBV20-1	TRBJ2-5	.	TGCAGTGCTACTTGGGAAGAGACCCAGTACTTC	CSATWEETQYF
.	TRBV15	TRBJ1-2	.	TGTGCCACCAGCAGAGATCGGCTCCAGGGAGGGGGCTACACCTTC	CATSRDRLQGGGYTF
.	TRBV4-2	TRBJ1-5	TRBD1	TGTGCCAGCAGCCAAGAGGAGGGGACAGGGGCTCAGCCCCAGCATTTT	CASSQEEGTGAQPQHF
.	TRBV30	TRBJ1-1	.	TGTGCCTGGAGTGACCAGGGTGGATTGAAAGCTTTCTTT	CAWSDQGGLKAFF
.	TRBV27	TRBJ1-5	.	TGTGCCAGCAGTTTATCTCCCAGAGGAGGCAATCAGCCCCAGCATTTT	CASSLSPRGGNQPQHF
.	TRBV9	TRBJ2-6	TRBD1	TGTGCCAGCAGCGGGTGGCCGGGACAGGCTACCTCTGGGGCCAACGTCCTGACTTTC	CASSGWPGQATSGANVLTF
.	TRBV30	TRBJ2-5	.	TGTGCCTGGAGTGTCTCCGGGCTAGCTGGGGAGACCCAGTACTTC	CAWSVSGLAGETQYF
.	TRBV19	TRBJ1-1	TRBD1	TGTGCCAGTAGGAACACAGGGGATTCCACTGAAGCTTTCTTT	CASRNTGDSTEAFF
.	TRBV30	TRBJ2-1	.	TGTGCCTGGAAAGGAGTCAATGAGCAGTTCTTC	CAWKGVNEQFF
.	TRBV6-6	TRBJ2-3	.	TGTGCCGGGCGAGGGACGGCCCGAGATACGCAGTATTTT	CAGRGTARDTQYF
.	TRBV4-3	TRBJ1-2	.	TGCGCCAGCAGCCAACAGGGAATACCGGGCGATGGCTACACCTTC	CASSQQGIPGDGYTF
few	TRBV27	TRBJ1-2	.	TGTGCCAGCAGTTTATTGGGTAGACCCTATGGCTACACCTTC	CASSLLGRPYGYTF
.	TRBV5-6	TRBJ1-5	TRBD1	TGTGCCAGCAGCTTGTACAGGGGTGGTCAGCCCCAGCATTTT	CASSLYRGGQPQHF